What follows are 19 T cell receptor beta chains derived from one specimen sequenced in a study of blood T cells in healthy people across ages. Sample-barcoded 5' priming and a J-beta primer mix drove a second PCR of roughly 6 to 12 cycles. Each CDR3 protein gets one entry after TCRdb re-called the 5' RACE reads with MiXCR. Here the sample spans around 690,000 distinct CDR3 sequences, 58% being singletons. Sequences were obtained from blood. Every receptor here comes from a man aged 60-69 years in good health.

This chain connects TRBV4-2 to TRBJ2-7; D gene uncertain. The J call may be mistaken, given a closer DNA end match to TRBJ2-5. The CDR3 has 14 residues. The V gene's germline CDR1 is LGHNA and CDR2 YNFKEQ. The CDR3 DNA sequence: TGTGCCAGCAGCCAAGTTACGTCCCAAGAGACCCAGTACTTC. This codes for CASSQVTSQETQYF.

This clonotype has just a few counts. The chain joins TRBV7-2 to TRBJ2-7; the match to TRBD2 covers 12 bases. The J call may not be correct, given that the DNA end is closer to TRBJ2-5. CDR1 and CDR2 (germline): SGHTA, FQGNSA. There are 16 residues in the CDR3. This CDR3 is CASSLGTSGVGETQYF. The CDR3 DNA reads as TGTGCCAGCAGCTTAGGGACTAGCGGGGTGGGAGAGACCCAGTACTTC.

This clonotype came up a few times. V is TRBV5-1 and J is TRBJ2-3; 9 nucleotides align to TRBD1. J was trimmed by 5 bases and V by 0 bases; bases with no gene match: 4. The CDR3 has 15 residues. CDR1 SGHRS and CDR2 YFSETQ come from the germline V gene. CDR3 in amino acids: CASSLEGQGIDTQYF. CDR3 coding DNA: TGCGCCAGCAGCTTGGAGGGACAGGGAATAGATACGCAGTATTTT.

The V gene is TRBV5-6, the J gene TRBJ2-7; D is perhaps TRBD2 (5 bases). The CDR3 has 15 residues. Germline lookup yields CDR1 SGHDT and CDR2 YYEEEE. Trimming pared 4 bases from V and 5 bases from J, leaving 19 bases between. The CDR3 region is CASSLRSVWGDEQYF. The DNA for the CDR3 is TGTGCCAGCAGCCTAAGGTCGGTGTGGGGAGACGAGCAGTACTTC.

A single count supports this clonotype. The chain couples TRBV9 to TRBJ1-4, with TRBD1 matching over 7 bases. V dropped 4 bases and J dropped 7; count of bases not matched to a gene: 10. The CDR3 extends over 15 amino acids. Germline CDR1 and CDR2: SGDLS and YYNGEE. CDR3 amino acids: CASSPSGGGSEKLFF. In DNA form, the CDR3 reads TGTGCCAGCAGCCCCTCCGGAGGGGGCAGTGAAAAACTGTTTTTT.

The J gene is TRBJ2-7, the V gene TRBV20-1; D perhaps matches TRBD1 (5 bases). The J call may be in error: the DNA end matches TRBJ2-5 better. Per germline, CDR1 DFQATT and CDR2 SNEGSKA (reference sequence). The length of the CDR3 is 13 residues. The CDR3 loop is CSALRPGIETQYF. In DNA, the CDR3 is TGCAGTGCCCTCCGGCCAGGGATAGAGACCCAGTACTTC.

The CDR3 sequence is CASVDSTDTQYF. For the CDR3, the DNA is TGTGCCAGCGTAGATAGCACAGATACGCAGTATTTT. V usage is TRBV12-3 or TRBV12-4 and J usage is TRBJ2-3; D ambiguous. V gave up 8 bases and J gave up 0 bases, with 6 bases separating them. This CDR3 region has 12 residues.

This clonotype was found many times. The chain joins TRBV20-1 to TRBJ2-1; D perhaps matches TRBD1 (5 bases). This CDR3 is built from 13 residues. Looked up from germline, CDR1 is DFQATT and CDR2 is SNEGSKA (reference sequence). Trimming pared 6 bases from V and 0 bases from J, leaving 9 bases between. The CDR3 DNA follows: TGCAGTGCCCCTAGGGGCTCCTACAATGAGCAGTTCTTC. Its protein product is CSAPRGSYNEQFF.

In this sample, this clonotype turned up a few times. The genes are TRBV10-3 and TRBJ2-5; 9 bases agree with TRBD1. Germline V lookup: CDR1 ENHRY, CDR2 SYGVKD. This CDR3 is 17 amino acids long. V shed 3 bases and J 1 base; nucleotides not matched to a gene: 9. The CDR3 is CAISDSGQGSPQETQYF. CDR3 bases: TGTGCCATCAGTGACTCCGGACAGGGGAGCCCCCAAGAGACCCAGTACTTC.

The chain is built from TRBV7-2 and TRBJ2-2, with 7 bases fitting TRBD1. The J segment lost 4 bases and the V segment lost 4 bases, leaving 3 bases of the junction unmatched. This CDR3 spans 14 amino acids. In germline, CDR1 is SGHTA, CDR2 FQGNSA. The CDR3 nucleotides read TGTGCCAGCAGCTCCACAGGGGTCACCGGGGAGCTGTTTTTT. It yields the protein CASSSTGVTGELFF.

The chain has TRBV28 and TRBJ2-3; D is undetermined. Trimming cost V 5 bases and J 1 base, with 4 bases left between them. The CDR3 contains 12 residues. CDR1 and CDR2 from the germline V gene are MDHEN and SYDVKM. The CDR3, as DNA: TGTGCCAGCAGTGGACGCACAGATACGCAGTATTTT. This encodes CASSGRTDTQYF.

The chain couples TRBV29-1 to TRBJ1-1, with a possible D match to TRBD1 (6 bases). CDR1 and CDR2 from the germline V gene are SQVTM and ANQGSEA. The CDR3 spans 13 residues. V was cut by 6 bases and J by 0 bases, with 11 bases left in between. CDR3 nucleotide sequence: TGCAGCGTAGGCAGGGACATGAACACTGAAGCTTTCTTT. This codes for CSVGRDMNTEAFF.

This chain uses TRBV4-1 with TRBJ2-7; perhaps TRBD2 as D (5 bases). This CDR3 has 15 amino acids. V was pared by 3 bases and J by 2 bases, with 14 bases between. In germline, CDR1 is MGHRA, CDR2 YSYEKL. CDR3 sequence: CASSQGKLGPYEQYF. For the CDR3, the DNA is TGCGCCAGCAGCCAGGGAAAACTAGGTCCCTACGAGCAGTACTTC.

This chain uses TRBV7-9 with TRBJ2-5, with 7 bases lining up with TRBD2. Germline V gene data show CDR1 as SEHNR and CDR2 as FQNEAQ (reference sequence). The ends lost 1 base at V and 1 base at J; junction bases unmatched: 6. This CDR3 is 16 amino acids long. The chain's CDR3 is CASSLVPSGFQETQYF. In DNA form, the CDR3 reads TGTGCCAGCAGCTTAGTTCCTAGCGGATTCCAAGAGACCCAGTACTTC. Based on the CDR3 plus reference TRBV7-9 and TRBJ2-5, the full variable domain is DTGVSQNPRHKITKRGQNVTFRCDPISEHNRLYWYRQTLGQGPEFLTYFQNEAQLEKSRLLSDRFSAERPKGSFSTLEIQRTEQGDSAMYLCASSLVPSGFQETQYFGPGTRLLVL.

The chain links TRBV7-8 to TRBJ1-2; weak D call: TRBD1 (5 bases). The CDR3 has 14 residues. V lost 0 bases and J 5 bases, leaving 10 bases between the germline ends. CDR1 and CDR2 (germline): SGHVS, FQNEAQ. The CDR3 DNA is TGTGCCAGCAGCTTAGCCTCAGGGATATATGGCTACACCTTC. Protein product: CASSLASGIYGYTF. Supplemented by reference TRBV7-8 and TRBJ1-2, the full variable domain reads GAGVSQSPRYKVAKRGQDVALRCDPISGHVSLFWYQQALGQGPEFLTYFQNEAQLDKSGLPSDRFFAERPEGSVSTLKIQRTQQEDSAVYLCASSLASGIYGYTFGSGTRLTVV.

This chain uses TRBV9 with TRBJ1-4; no firm D call. Germline V gives CDR1 SGDLS, CDR2 YYNGEE. This CDR3 region has 16 residues. Trimming removed 0 bases from V and 7 bases from J, with 16 bases in between. The CDR3 is CASSVDRPGRGEKLFF. The CDR3, as DNA: TGTGCCAGCAGCGTAGACAGACCCGGCCGAGGTGAAAAACTGTTTTTT.

This clonotype was seen a handful of times. This chain connects TRBV4-2 to TRBJ2-1; no firm D call. Germline CDR1 LGHNA, CDR2 YNFKEQ. Between the trimmed V and J ends, which lost 0 bases and 2 bases, there was a span of 11 bases. The CDR3 is 16 residues long. CDR3 coding DNA: TGTGCCAGCAGCCAAGAGTTGGCCTACCCCTACAATGAGCAGTTCTTC. Translated: CASSQELAYPYNEQFF.

V usage is TRBV12-3 or TRBV12-4 and J usage is TRBJ2-5; TRBD1 aligns across 8 bases. The J call may be mistaken, given a closer DNA end match to TRBJ2-7. CDR3 length equals 13 residues. The CDR3 nucleotides read TGTGCCAGCAGCCTTAGGGGGACAGGCGAGCAGTACTTC. Translating gives CASSLRGTGEQYF.

This clonotype was recorded only once. The CDR3 region is CASGSSWGEQFF. DNA of the CDR3: TGTGCTAGTGGTTCGTCGTGGGGTGAGCAGTTCTTC. The gene calls are TRBV12-5 and TRBJ2-1; no reliable D call. The CDR3 spans 12 residues. The V end lost 4 bases, the J end lost 9 bases, and 10 bases lay between the germline ends. The germline V gene encodes CDR1 LGHNT and CDR2 FRNRAP.